These 27 T cell receptor beta chains share one sample of origin, sequenced in a study of T cells in Graves' hyperthyroidism and ophthalmopathy. From RNA transcripts, TCR beta CDR3 regions were amplified. With the HTBI primer set, the TCR CDR3 went through a first round of RT-PCR. TCRdb reanalysed the multiplex PCR reads using MiXCR and keeps one entry per CDR3 protein. Here the sample spans under 400,000 distinct CDR3 sequences, 15% to 20% being singletons. The sample was blood. The origin of the receptors is a middle-aged woman with Graves' ophthalmopathy.

This clonotype was seen at least ten times. The V gene is TRBV6-1, the J gene TRBJ2-5; 7 bases fit TRBD2. Germline V CDR1 and CDR2: MNHNS, SASEGT. The V segment lost 3 bases and the J segment 2 bases; nucleotides outside the gene matches: 3. CDR3 length equals 14 residues. The CDR3 region is CASSDRTSQETQYF. The DNA for the CDR3 is TGTGCCAGCAGTGACCGGACTAGTCAAGAGACCCAGTACTTC.

This clonotype was counted ten times or more. V is TRBV28 and J is TRBJ2-2, with a weak D call TRBD2 (6 bases). Germline loops: CDR1 MDHEN, CDR2 SYDVKM. V was cut by 7 bases and J by 5 bases, with 17 bases left in between. The CDR3 has 15 residues. Here the CDR3 reads CASNPRTGETGELFF. The CDR3 nucleotides are TGTGCCAGCAACCCTCGCACGGGGGAGACCGGGGAGCTGTTTTTT.

This clonotype has a count of ten or more. Sequence at one end of the junction differs from germline and may be a read error. This chain connects TRBV15 to TRBJ1-5; D is ambiguous. Germline assignment: CDR1 LNHNV and CDR2 YYDKDF (reference sequence). The CDR3 spans 14 residues. The DNA for the CDR3 is TGTACCACCAGCAGAGATTGGGGCAATCAGCCCCAGCATTTT. Its protein product is CTTSRDWGNQPQHF.

This clonotype was seen repeatedly, ten times or more. The V call is TRBV24-1, the J call TRBJ1-2, with 8 bases matching TRBD1. CDR3 size: 14 residues. Germline assignment: CDR1 KGHDR and CDR2 SFDVKD. J lost 4 bases, V lost 10 bases, and 10 bases had no gene match. The CDR3 nucleotides are TGTGCCACGAGTAGGGGCAGGGGGCCCTATGGCTACACCTTC. It codes for CATSRGRGPYGYTF.

The chain recombines TRBV27 with TRBJ2-7; 9 bases fit TRBD2. CDR3 length: 15 residues. V was clipped by 3 bases and J by 4 bases; unmatched bases: 7. Germline assignment: CDR1 MNHEY and CDR2 SMNVEV (reference sequence). CDR3 amino acids: CASSLVAGAPYEQYF. The CDR3 nucleotides are TGTGCCAGCAGTTTGGTAGCGGGAGCGCCTTACGAGCAGTACTTC.

This clonotype appeared many times. This chain connects TRBV20-1 to TRBJ1-1; a weak D match, TRBD1 (6 bases). Germline CDR1 reads DFQATT; CDR2 reads SNEGSKA (reference sequence). Trimming took off 8 bases at V and 4 bases at J, with 26 bases between the two ends. The CDR3 consists of 16 residues. The CDR3 is CSSLIQGTLVFTEAFF. In DNA form, the CDR3 reads TGCAGTTCACTAATCCAGGGGACACTTGTGTTCACTGAAGCTTTCTTT.

Ten or more counts support this clonotype. CDR3 in DNA: TGTGCCAGCAGCCCCCGAGACAATACCTACGAGCAGTACTTC. It translates to CASSPRDNTYEQYF. The chain has TRBV9 and TRBJ2-7; D call uncertain. This CDR3 is 14 amino acids long. In germline, CDR1 is SGDLS, CDR2 YYNGEE. V was cut by 4 bases and J by 2 bases, with 13 bases left in between.

This clonotype showed up many times. This chain joins TRBV6-5 and TRBJ1-1, with D unresolved. The germline V and J ends were trimmed by 0 bases and 0 bases, with 14 bases remaining between them. The V gene's germline CDR1 is MNHEY and CDR2 SVGAGI. The CDR3 has 17 amino acids. CDR3 bases: TGTGCCAGCAGTTACTCGTCGAGCGGAGCCCTGAACACTGAAGCTTTCTTT. Translated: CASSYSSSGALNTEAFF.

This clonotype was picked up many times. The chain is built from TRBV12-3 or TRBV12-4 and TRBJ1-1, with 7 bases fitting TRBD1. The CDR3 extends over 13 amino acids. Trimming cost V 1 base and J 10 bases; bases outside gene matches: 6. CDR3 loop: CASSLGQGGRAFF. The CDR3 DNA follows: TGTGCCAGCAGTTTAGGCCAGGGGGGGAGAGCTTTCTTT.

There are many counts of this clonotype. The chain is built from TRBV20-1 and TRBJ2-7; 8 positions match TRBD1. The V segment lost 3 bases and the J segment 7 bases; nucleotides outside the gene matches: 8. The V gene's germline CDR1 is DFQATT and CDR2 SNEGSKA (reference sequence). CDR3 length equals 13 residues. The CDR3 bases are TGCAGTGCTAGGCGACAGGGGATGAGGGAGCAGTACTTC. Its translation: CSARRQGMREQYF.

This chain uses TRBV6-2 or TRBV6-3 with TRBJ1-2; D gene unclear. Trimming took off 4 bases at V and 8 bases at J, with 14 bases between the two ends. CDR3 length equals 13 residues. Germline V lookup: CDR1 MNHEY, CDR2 SVGEGT. The CDR3 protein is CASSFELYGGYTF. The CDR3 nucleotides are TGTGCCAGCAGTTTTGAGCTTTATGGAGGCTACACCTTC.

The rearrangement links TRBV6-5 to TRBJ1-5, with no clear D. The CDR3 is 16 amino acids. From germline, CDR1 is MNHEY and CDR2 SVGAGI. Trimming stripped 2 bases from V and 0 bases from J, with 11 bases between. The CDR3 nucleotides are TGTGCCAGCAGTTACAGCGGAGTCTATAGCAATCAGCCCCAGCATTTT. Its translation: CASSYSGVYSNQPQHF.

This clonotype was seen many times. The rearrangement uses TRBV7-2 and TRBJ2-4, with D possibly being TRBD1 or TRBD2 (5 bases each). The CDR3 loop spans 15 amino acids. The V and J ends lost 1 base and 4 bases respectively, with 11 bases between them. Germline lookup yields CDR1 SGHTA and CDR2 FQGNSA. This CDR3 reads CASSLGRDPKNIQYF. In DNA form, the CDR3 reads TGTGCCAGCAGCTTAGGACGGGACCCTAAAAACATTCAGTACTTC.

The chain combines TRBV7-3 with TRBJ2-7; a possible D gene is TRBD2 (5 bases). The CDR3 is 15 residues long. Germline CDR1 and CDR2: SGHTA and FQGTGA. Trimming shortened V by 2 bases and J by 0 bases, and 11 bases separated the two germline ends. As DNA, the CDR3 is TGTGCCAGCAGCTTAGCCCCTACTAGCTCCTACGAGCAGTACTTC. This sequence encodes CASSLAPTSSYEQYF. The variable domain in full, with the rest retrieved from reference TRBV7-3 and TRBJ2-7, is GAGVSQTPSNKVTEKGKYVELRCDPISGHTALYWYRQSLGQGPEFLIYFQGTGAADDSGLPNDRFFAVRPEGSVSTLKIQRTERGDSAVYLCASSLAPTSSYEQYFGPGTRLTVT.

This clonotype was recorded at least ten times. V and J are TRBV6-5 and TRBJ2-4; D might be TRBD1 (5 bases). Trimming left V 0 bases short and J 8 bases short, with 14 bases between. The CDR3 is made up of 15 amino acids. CDR1 is MNHEY and CDR2 is SVGAGI in the germline V gene. In DNA, the CDR3 is TGTGCCAGCAGTTACTCGACAGCCCCCCTCCACATTCAGTACTTC. Its translation is CASSYSTAPLHIQYF.

The chain combines TRBV20-1 with TRBJ2-5, with 8 positions matching TRBD1. Germline lookup yields CDR1 DFQATT and CDR2 SNEGSKA (reference sequence). The CDR3 covers 14 residues. The ends lost 5 bases at V and 5 bases at J; junction bases unmatched: 10. DNA for the CDR3: TGCAGTGCTCTGGACAGGGTGGGTCGGGAGACCCAGTACTTC. It specifies CSALDRVGRETQYF.

In its sample, this clonotype was seen many times. The chain uses TRBV30 and TRBJ2-5; D call uncertain. Between the trimmed V and J ends, which lost 2 bases and 5 bases, there was a span of 12 bases. CDR1 and CDR2 (germline): GTSNPN, SVGIG (reference sequence). This CDR3 region has 13 residues. The DNA for the CDR3 is TGTGCCTGGAGTTATAGAAAGTGGGAGACCCAGTACTTC. This codes for CAWSYRKWETQYF. The full variable domain, rest sourced from reference TRBV30 and TRBJ2-5, is SQTIHQWPATLVQPVGSPLSLECTVEGTSNPNLYWYRQAAGRGLQLLFYSVGIGQISSEVPQNLSASRPQDRQFILSSKKLLLSDSGFYLCAWSYRKWETQYFGPGTRLLVL.

This clonotype was detected ten times or more. The CDR3 region is CASSQEGQANTEAFF. CDR3 DNA: TGTGCCAGCAGCCAAGAAGGACAGGCGAACACTGAAGCTTTCTTT. V gene TRBV4-2 combines with J gene TRBJ1-1, with TRBD1 matching 7 bases. Per the germline V gene, CDR1 is LGHNA and CDR2 is YNFKEQ. Losses at the gene ends were 0 bases for V and 1 base for J; bases not matched to a gene: 2. The CDR3 is 15 residues long.

This clonotype occurred many times. The chain recombines TRBV12-3 or TRBV12-4 with TRBJ1-5; tentatively, D is TRBD1 (6 bases). The CDR3 length is 16 residues. Trimming cost V 6 bases and J 0 bases, with 15 bases left between them. In DNA form, the CDR3 reads TGTGCCAGCAGCCCAACAGGGATGCATAGCAATCAGCCCCAGCATTTT. The encoded protein is CASSPTGMHSNQPQHF.

This clonotype was counted many times. This chain connects TRBV29-1 to TRBJ1-1, with D perhaps TRBD1 (6 bases). V lost 3 bases, J lost 2 bases, and 19 bases lay in between. The CDR3 runs 16 residues. Germline CDR1 is SQVTM and CDR2 is ANQGSEA. Here the CDR3 reads CSVDQGTIGRNTEAFF. The CDR3 nucleotides are TGCAGCGTTGACCAGGGGACTATAGGACGTAACACTGAAGCTTTCTTT.

This clonotype was detected many times. V usage is TRBV12-3 or TRBV12-4 and J usage is TRBJ1-1; no clear D gene. V shed 7 bases and J shed 3 bases, with 12 bases lying between them. This CDR3 contains 13 residues. The CDR3 DNA sequence: TGTGCCAGCACCCCAGCGGCATACACTGAAGCTTTCTTT. Residues: CASTPAAYTEAFF.

This clonotype was picked up many times. J is TRBJ2-7 and V is TRBV28; 11 nucleotides match TRBD2. The CDR3 covers 17 residues. With V trimmed by 3 bases and J by 4 bases, 11 bases remained unmatched. Germline CDR1 reads MDHEN; CDR2 reads SYDVKM. In DNA, the CDR3 is TGTGCCAGCAGTTTTGCTAGCGGGAGGAAATTTAAGTACGAGCAGTACTTC. This translates into CASSFASGRKFKYEQYF.

This clonotype was observed at least ten times. This chain links TRBV5-1 with TRBJ1-1; the D is unclear. V was clipped by 0 bases and J by 2 bases, with 11 bases between them. CDR1 and CDR2 (germline): SGHRS, YFSETQ. The CDR3 totals 15 residues. CDR3 loop: CASSLAGLPNTEAFF. DNA of the CDR3: TGCGCCAGCAGCTTGGCTGGTTTACCTAACACTGAAGCTTTCTTT.

There are many counts of this clonotype. The V call is TRBV5-1, the J call TRBJ1-1, with D possibly being TRBD1 (5 bases). Per germline, CDR1 SGHRS and CDR2 YFSETQ. V was cut by 3 bases and J by 4 bases, with 13 bases left in between. This CDR3 comprises 14 residues. This CDR3 is CASSSTERGTEAFF. As DNA, the CDR3 is TGCGCCAGCAGCTCCACAGAGAGGGGCACTGAAGCTTTCTTT. Full variable domain (remainder filled in from reference TRBV5-1 and TRBJ1-1): KAGVTQTPRYLIKTRGQQVTLSCSPISGHRSVSWYQQTPGQGLQFLFEYFSETQRNKGNFPGRFSGRQFSNSRSEMNVSTLELGDSALYLCASSSTERGTEAFFGQGTRLTVV.

This clonotype was observed a few times. The chain couples TRBV5-1 to TRBJ1-1; the match to TRBD1 covers 8 bases. The CDR3 spans 15 residues. Germline assignment: CDR1 SGHRS and CDR2 YFSETQ. V lost 3 bases to trimming and J lost 8 bases; unmatched junction nucleotides: 12. In DNA form, the CDR3 reads TGCGCCAGCAGCTCGACAGGGGTACGATTTTTGGAAGCTTTCTTT. This gives the protein CASSSTGVRFLEAFF.

At least ten counts were recorded for this clonotype. The chain couples TRBV30 to TRBJ2-7; the D gene is possibly TRBD1 (6 bases). From germline, CDR1 is GTSNPN and CDR2 SVGIG (reference sequence). This CDR3 is 12 amino acids long. V gave up 8 bases and J gave up 3 bases, with 14 bases separating them. The CDR3 here is CAGTRRGYEQYF. The DNA of the CDR3 is TGTGCCGGAACACGCAGGGGCTACGAGCAGTACTTC.

This clonotype was counted many times. The chain is built from TRBV7-2 and TRBJ2-2; 9 positions agree with TRBD1. CDR3 length equals 16 residues. CDR1 is SGHTA, CDR2 FQGNSA, per germline. Germline trimming cut 2 bases from V and 6 bases from J; bases unmatched to any gene: 7. CDR3 bases: TGTGCCAGCAGCTTATCGGACAGGGGTAGGGCCGGGGAGCTGTTTTTT. This translates into CASSLSDRGRAGELFF.